A selection of T cell receptor beta chains follows, all from one sample in a study of CD8+CD57+ T cells in acquired aplastic anemia. TCRdb reanalysed the reads using MiXCR and keeps one entry per CDR3 protein. The repertoire has 200,000 to 250,000 distinct CDR3 sequences, 65% of them found once; the top ten carry about 60%. The specimen was sorted CD4+, CD8+, or CD8+CD57+ T cells (not recorded which) from PBMCs. The receptor source for this set is a human donor with aplastic anemia. Both conserved end residues are part of each CDR3. Each record gives: clone size, D gene, J gene, V gene, CDR3 length, CDR3 DNA, CDR3 protein. The D gene is left open where the match is weak. Only part of the rows carry a size: once, few, many, or a class if the clone is expanded.

>NA|NA|TRBJ2-7|TRBV7-3|13
TGTGCCAGCTCAACGGGTCGAAGCTACGAGCAGTACTTC
CASSTGRSYEQYF
>NA|NA|TRBJ2-7|TRBV6-9|14
TGTGCCAGAACGGGACAGACTAGCTCCTACGAGCAGTACTTC
CARTGQTSSYEQYF
>few|TRBD2|TRBJ2-7|TRBV2|16
TGTGCCAGCAGTCCGGGGACTAGCCCGAATCCCTACGAGCAGTACTTC
CASSPGTSPNPYEQYF
>NA|TRBD2|TRBJ2-1|TRBV7-8|15
TGTGCCAGCAGCAGATCTAGCGGGGGCCTGGGTGAGCAGTTCTTC
CASSRSSGGLGEQFF
>NA|TRBD1|TRBJ2-7|TRBV7-2|13
TGTGCCAGCAGCTCCGACCGACAGGGCGAGCAGTACTTC
CASSSDRQGEQYF
>once|NA|TRBJ1-4|TRBV5-8|13
TGTGCCAGCAGCTTGGTCTATAATGAAAAACTGTTTTTT
CASSLVYNEKLFF
>few|NA|TRBJ1-1|TRBV29-1|14
TGCAGCGTTGACGATTCCATATGGAACACTGAAGCTTTCTTT
CSVDDSIWNTEAFF
>few|NA|TRBJ2-2|TRBV15|12
TGTGCCACCACCAACAGAACCGGGGAGCTGTTTTTT
CATTNRTGELFF
>NA|TRBD1|TRBJ2-7|TRBV12-5|13
TGTGCTAGTGGTTTGGGCCGACAGGGGGAGCAGTACTTC
CASGLGRQGEQYF
>NA|NA|TRBJ2-2|TRBV5-4|16
TGTGCCAGCAGCTTGGCCAAGGGAATGCACACCGGGGAGCTGTTTTTT
CASSLAKGMHTGELFF
>NA|NA|TRBJ2-3|TRBV5-1|16
TGCGCCAGCAGCTCGACCGGGGCCAAAGAGACAGATACGCAGTATTTT
CASSSTGAKETDTQYF
>NA|TRBD1|TRBJ1-5|TRBV10-3|14
TGTGCCAGCAGACTCGGGACAGGGAATCAGCCCCAGCATTTT
CASRLGTGNQPQHF
>once|TRBD1|TRBJ2-7|TRBV19|15
TGTGCCAGTAGTATAGAAGGACAGGGGTTCTACGAGCAGTACTTC
CASSIEGQGFYEQYF
>NA|NA|TRBJ1-5|TRBV2|15
TGTGCCAGCAGTTTACAGGGAAGTGGCAATCAGCCCCAGCATTTT
CASSLQGSGNQPQHF
>NA|NA|TRBJ2-1|TRBV20-1|17
TGCAGTGCTAGAGTGGGGGGGGCAGGGGAGCCTAACTATGAGCAGTTCTTC
CSARVGGAGEPNYEQFF
>NA|TRBD1|TRBJ1-5|TRBV19|15
TGTGCCAGTAGTTTCGGACAGGGAGGCAATCAGCCCCAGCATTTT
CASSFGQGGNQPQHF
>NA|TRBD2|TRBJ2-5|TRBV25-1|16
TGTGCCAGCAGTGAATCCGTCGGCGGGAGTGGGGAGACCCAGTACTTC
CASSESVGGSGETQYF
>NA|NA|TRBJ2-3|TRBV7-9|16
TGTGCCAGCAGCCCAGCCTGGGGGGGGCCCTCAGATACGCAGTATTTT
CASSPAWGGPSDTQYF
>NA|TRBD2|TRBJ2-1|TRBV15|18
TGTGCCACCAGCAGATCCTACACTAGCGGGAGCTCCTACAATGAGCAGTTCTTC
CATSRSYTSGSSYNEQFF
>NA|NA|TRBJ2-5|TRBV2|14
TGTGCCAGCAGTGAACAGGGACTTAGAGAGACCCAGTACTTC
CASSEQGLRETQYF
>NA|NA|TRBJ2-7|TRBV7-9|15
TGTGCCAGCAGCCCAAATTGGGGAGCCTCTTACGAGCAGTACTTC
CASSPNWGASYEQYF
>once|NA|TRBJ2-1|TRBV7-2|14
TGTGCCAGCAGCTCACCGGGACAACACAATGAGCAGTTCTTC
CASSSPGQHNEQFF
>NA|NA|TRBJ2-3|TRBV7-9|13
TGTGCCAGCAGCGGGAACCACGGGGATACGCAGTATTTT
CASSGNHGDTQYF